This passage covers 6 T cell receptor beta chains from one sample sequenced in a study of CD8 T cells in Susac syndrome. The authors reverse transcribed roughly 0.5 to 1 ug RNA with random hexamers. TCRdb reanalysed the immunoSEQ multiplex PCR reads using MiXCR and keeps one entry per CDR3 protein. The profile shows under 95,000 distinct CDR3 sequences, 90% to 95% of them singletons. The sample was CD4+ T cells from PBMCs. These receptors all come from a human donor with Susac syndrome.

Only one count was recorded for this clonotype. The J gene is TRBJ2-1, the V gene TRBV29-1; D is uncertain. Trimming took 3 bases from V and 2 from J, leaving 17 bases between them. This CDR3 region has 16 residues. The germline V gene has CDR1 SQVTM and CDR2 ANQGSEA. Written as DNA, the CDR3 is TGCAGCGTTGACCCCCACGACCGTCCTCCCTACAATGAGCAGTTCTTC. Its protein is CSVDPHDRPPYNEQFF.

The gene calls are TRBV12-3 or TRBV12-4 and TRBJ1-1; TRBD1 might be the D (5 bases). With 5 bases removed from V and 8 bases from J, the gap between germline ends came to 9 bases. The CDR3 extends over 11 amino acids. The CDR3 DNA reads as TGTGCCAGCAGTCAGACAGTAGAAGCTTTCTTT. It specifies CASSQTVEAFF.

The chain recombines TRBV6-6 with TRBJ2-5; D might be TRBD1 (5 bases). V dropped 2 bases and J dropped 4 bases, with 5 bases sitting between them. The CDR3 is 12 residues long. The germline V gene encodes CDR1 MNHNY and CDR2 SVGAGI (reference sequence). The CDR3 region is CASSYDRETQYF. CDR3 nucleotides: TGTGCCAGCAGTTACGACAGAGAGACCCAGTACTTC.

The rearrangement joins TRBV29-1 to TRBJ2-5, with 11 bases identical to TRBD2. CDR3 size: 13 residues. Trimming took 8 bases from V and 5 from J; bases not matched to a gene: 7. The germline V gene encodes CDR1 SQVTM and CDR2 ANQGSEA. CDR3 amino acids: CSLRLAGTETQYF. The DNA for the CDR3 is TGCAGCCTTCGACTAGCGGGGACGGAGACCCAGTACTTC.

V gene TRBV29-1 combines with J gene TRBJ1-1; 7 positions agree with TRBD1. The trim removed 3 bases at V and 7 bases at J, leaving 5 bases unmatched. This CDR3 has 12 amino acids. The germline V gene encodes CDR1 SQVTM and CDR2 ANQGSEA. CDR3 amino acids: CSVDRGGGEAFF. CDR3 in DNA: TGCAGCGTTGACAGGGGGGGAGGTGAAGCTTTCTTT. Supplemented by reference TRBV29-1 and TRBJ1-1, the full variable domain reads SAVISQKPSRDICQRGTSLTIQCQVDSQVTMMFWYRQQPGQSLTLIATANQGSEATYESGFVIDKFPISRPNLTFSTLTVSNMSPEDSSIYLCSVDRGGGEAFFGQGTRLTVV.

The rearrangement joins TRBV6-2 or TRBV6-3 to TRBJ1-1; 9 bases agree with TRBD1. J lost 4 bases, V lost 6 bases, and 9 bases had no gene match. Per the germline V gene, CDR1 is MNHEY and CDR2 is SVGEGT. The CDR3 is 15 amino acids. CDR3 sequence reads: CASSQHGQGITEAFF. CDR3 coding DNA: TGTGCCAGCAGCCAACACGGACAGGGGATCACTGAAGCTTTCTTT.